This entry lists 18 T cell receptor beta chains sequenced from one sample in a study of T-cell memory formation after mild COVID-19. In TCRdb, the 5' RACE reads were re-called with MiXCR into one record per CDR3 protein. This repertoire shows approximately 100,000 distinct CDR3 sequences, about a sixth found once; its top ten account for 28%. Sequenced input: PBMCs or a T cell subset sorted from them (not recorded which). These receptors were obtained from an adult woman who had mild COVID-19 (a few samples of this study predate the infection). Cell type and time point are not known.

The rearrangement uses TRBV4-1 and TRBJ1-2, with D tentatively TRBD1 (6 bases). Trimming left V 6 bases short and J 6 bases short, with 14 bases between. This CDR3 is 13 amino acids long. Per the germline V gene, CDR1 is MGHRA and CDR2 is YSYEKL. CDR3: CASRGQLEDGYTF. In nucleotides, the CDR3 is TGCGCCAGCAGAGGACAGCTGGAGGATGGCTACACCTTC.

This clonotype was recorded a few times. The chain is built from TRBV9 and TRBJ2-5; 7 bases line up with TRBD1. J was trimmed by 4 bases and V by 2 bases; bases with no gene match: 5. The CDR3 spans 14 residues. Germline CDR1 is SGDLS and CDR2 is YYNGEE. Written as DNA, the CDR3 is TGTGCCAGCAGCGTTGACAGGGTGGGAGAGACCCAGTACTTC. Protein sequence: CASSVDRVGETQYF.

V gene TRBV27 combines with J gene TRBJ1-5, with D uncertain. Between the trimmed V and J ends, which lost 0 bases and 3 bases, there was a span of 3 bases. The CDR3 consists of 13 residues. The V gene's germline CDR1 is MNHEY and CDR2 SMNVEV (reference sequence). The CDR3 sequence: CASSLSTNQPQHF. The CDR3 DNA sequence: TGTGCCAGCAGTTTATCGACCAATCAGCCCCAGCATTTT.

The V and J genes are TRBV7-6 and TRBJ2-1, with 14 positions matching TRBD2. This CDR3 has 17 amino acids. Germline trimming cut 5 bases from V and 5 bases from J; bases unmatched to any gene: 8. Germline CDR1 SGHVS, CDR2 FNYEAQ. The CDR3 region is CASSPRLAGGINNEQFF. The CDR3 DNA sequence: TGTGCCAGCAGCCCCCGACTAGCGGGAGGGATAAACAATGAGCAGTTCTTC.

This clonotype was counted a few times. CDR3 DNA: TGTGCCAGCAGTACTAGCGGGACTGGCGCAGATACGCAGTATTTT. Its protein is CASSTSGTGADTQYF. The V gene is TRBV9, the J gene TRBJ2-3; 10 nucleotides match TRBD2. CDR1 is SGDLS, CDR2 YYNGEE, per germline. The CDR3 runs to 15 residues. V lost 5 bases to trimming and J lost 4 bases; unmatched junction nucleotides: 7.

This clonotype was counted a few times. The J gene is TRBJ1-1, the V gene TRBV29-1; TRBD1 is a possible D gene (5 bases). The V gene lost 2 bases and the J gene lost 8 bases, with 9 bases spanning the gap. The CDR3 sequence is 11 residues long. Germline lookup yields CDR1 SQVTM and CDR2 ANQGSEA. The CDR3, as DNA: TGCAGCGTTGAAAACGGGGCAGAAGCTTTCTTT. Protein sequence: CSVENGAEAFF. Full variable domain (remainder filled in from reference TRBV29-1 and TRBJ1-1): SAVISQKPSRDICQRGTSLTIQCQVDSQVTMMFWYRQQPGQSLTLIATANQGSEATYESGFVIDKFPISRPNLTFSTLTVSNMSPEDSSIYLCSVENGAEAFFGQGTRLTVV.

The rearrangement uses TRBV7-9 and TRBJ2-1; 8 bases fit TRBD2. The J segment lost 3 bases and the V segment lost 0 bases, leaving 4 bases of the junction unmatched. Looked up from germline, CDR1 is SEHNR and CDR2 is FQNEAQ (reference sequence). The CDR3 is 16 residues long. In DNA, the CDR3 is TGTGCCAGCAGCTTAGCAGAGGCGGGAGGCTACAATGAGCAGTTCTTC. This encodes CASSLAEAGGYNEQFF. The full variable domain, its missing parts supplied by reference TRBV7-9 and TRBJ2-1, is DTGVSQNPRHKITKRGQNVTFRCDPISEHNRLYWYRQTLGQGPEFLTYFQNEAQLEKSRLLSDRFSAERPKGSFSTLEIQRTEQGDSAMYLCASSLAEAGGYNEQFFGPGTRLTVL.

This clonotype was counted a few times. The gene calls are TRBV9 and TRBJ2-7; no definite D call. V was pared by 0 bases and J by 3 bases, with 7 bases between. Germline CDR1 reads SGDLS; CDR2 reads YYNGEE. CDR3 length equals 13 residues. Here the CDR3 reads CASSVDVGYEQYF. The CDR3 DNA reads TGTGCCAGCAGCGTAGATGTGGGCTACGAGCAGTACTTC.

DNA of the CDR3: TGTGCCAGCAGTTTGGACGGGGGGGCGTCTGAGCAGTTCTTC. Its protein product is CASSLDGGASEQFF. The rearrangement links TRBV12-3 or TRBV12-4 to TRBJ2-1, with TRBD2 matching over 8 bases. The CDR3 contains 14 residues. V dropped 3 bases and J dropped 9; count of bases not matched to a gene: 7.

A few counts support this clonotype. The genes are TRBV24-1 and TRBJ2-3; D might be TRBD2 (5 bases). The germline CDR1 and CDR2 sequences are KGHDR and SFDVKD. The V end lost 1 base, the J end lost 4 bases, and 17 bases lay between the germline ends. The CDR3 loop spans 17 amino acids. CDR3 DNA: TGTGCCACCAGTGATTTCAAGGAGGCGAGCGGAGCAGATACGCAGTATTTT. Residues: CATSDFKEASGADTQYF.

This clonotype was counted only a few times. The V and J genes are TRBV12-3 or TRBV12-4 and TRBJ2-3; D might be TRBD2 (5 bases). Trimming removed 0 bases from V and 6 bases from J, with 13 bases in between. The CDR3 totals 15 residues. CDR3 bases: TGTGCCAGCAGTTTAGCGGCCCTCCGAGGGGATACGCAGTATTTT. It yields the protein CASSLAALRGDTQYF.

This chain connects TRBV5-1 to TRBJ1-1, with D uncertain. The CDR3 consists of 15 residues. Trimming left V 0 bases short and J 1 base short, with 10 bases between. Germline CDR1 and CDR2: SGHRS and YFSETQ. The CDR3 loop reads CASSLVGNANTEAFF. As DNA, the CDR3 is TGCGCCAGCAGCTTGGTCGGGAATGCGAACACTGAAGCTTTCTTT.

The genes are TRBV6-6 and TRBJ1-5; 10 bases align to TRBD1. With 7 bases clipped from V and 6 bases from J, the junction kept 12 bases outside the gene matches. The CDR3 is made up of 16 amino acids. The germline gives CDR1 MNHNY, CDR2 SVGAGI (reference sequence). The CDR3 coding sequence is TGTGCCAGCAAGGACGGGACAGGGGTGTCGGGTCAGCCCCAGCATTTT. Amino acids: CASKDGTGVSGQPQHF.

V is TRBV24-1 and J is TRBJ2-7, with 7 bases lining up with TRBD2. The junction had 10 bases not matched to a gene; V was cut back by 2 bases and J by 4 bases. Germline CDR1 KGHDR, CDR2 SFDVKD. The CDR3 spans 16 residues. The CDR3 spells CATSDSAGDSWYEQYF. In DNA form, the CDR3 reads TGTGCCACCAGTGATTCGGCGGGAGACTCATGGTACGAGCAGTACTTC.

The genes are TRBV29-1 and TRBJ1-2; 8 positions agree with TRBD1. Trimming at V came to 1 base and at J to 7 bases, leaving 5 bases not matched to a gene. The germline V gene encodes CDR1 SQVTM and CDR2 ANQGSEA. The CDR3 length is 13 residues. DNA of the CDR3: TGCAGCGTTGAAGTTGCAGGGGGCTTTGGCTACACCTTC. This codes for CSVEVAGGFGYTF.

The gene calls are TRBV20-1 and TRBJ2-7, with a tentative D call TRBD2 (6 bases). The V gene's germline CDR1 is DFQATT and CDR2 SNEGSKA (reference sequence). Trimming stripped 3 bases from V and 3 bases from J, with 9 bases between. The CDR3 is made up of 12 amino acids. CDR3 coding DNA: TGCAGTGCTAGGCGACTAGACTACGAGCAGTACTTC. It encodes CSARRLDYEQYF.

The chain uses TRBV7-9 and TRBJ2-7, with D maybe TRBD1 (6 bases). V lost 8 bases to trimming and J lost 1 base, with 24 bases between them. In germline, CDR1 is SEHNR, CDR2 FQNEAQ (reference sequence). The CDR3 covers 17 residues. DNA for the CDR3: TGTGCCAGCGGAAAACGGCTTAGGGGGACATCATCCTACGAGCAGTACTTC. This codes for CASGKRLRGTSSYEQYF.

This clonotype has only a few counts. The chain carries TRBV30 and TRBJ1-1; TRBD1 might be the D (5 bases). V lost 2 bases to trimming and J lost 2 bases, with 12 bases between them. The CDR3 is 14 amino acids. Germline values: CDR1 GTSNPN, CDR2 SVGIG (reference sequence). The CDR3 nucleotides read TGTGCCTGGAGTTTAGGGACGGGAAACACTGAAGCTTTCTTT. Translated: CAWSLGTGNTEAFF.